The rows below give T cell receptor beta chains drawn from one sample of a study of human T cells and chemical hapten exposure. TCRdb recomputed calls from the RACE reads with MiXCR, one row per CDR3 protein. Of more than 70,000 distinct CDR3 sequences in the sample, 8.5% were seen once. Sequenced material: whole blood, taken in connection with sensitization to the hapten diphenylcyclopropenone (DPC). Receptors were obtained from a man aged 40-55 years with alopecia areata. Some clones in this sample may be carry-over from other donors' samples. Both conserved end residues are part of each CDR3. Each record gives: clone size, J gene, D gene, V gene, CDR3 DNA, CDR3 protein. D genes are given only for firm matches. The size of a clone is reported for some rows only, either as once, few or many, or as a class for expanded clones.

-	TRBJ2-1	-	TRBV7-9	TGTGCCAGCAGCTTTGGCCCCAAAGCGATCTCCTACAATGAGCAGTTCTTC	CASSFGPKAISYNEQFF
many	TRBJ1-3	-	TRBV7-9	TGTGCCAGCAGCGAGAGGGGTGGGGGCTCTGGAAACACCATATATTTT	CASSERGGGSGNTIYF
-	TRBJ2-2	-	TRBV6-7	TGTGCCAGTAAAACACCACCGACCGGCAAGAACACCGGGGAGCTGTTTTTT	CASKTPPTGKNTGELFF
few	TRBJ2-1	TRBD2	TRBV28	TGTGCCAGCAGTACGGGACTAGCGGGACCCCATACGGACAATGAGCAGTTCTTC	CASSTGLAGPHTDNEQFF
-	TRBJ2-2	TRBD1	TRBV19	TGTGCCAGTAGCCACCGGGACAGGGGGGACACCGGGGAGCTGTTTTTT	CASSHRDRGDTGELFF
-	TRBJ2-1	TRBD2	TRBV27	TGTGCCAGCAGCACGAGGACTAGCGGGGAGCAGTTCTTC	CASSTRTSGEQFF
many	TRBJ2-7	TRBD1	TRBV6-6	TGTGCCAGCAGTTACTCCCCCCCGAGCACAGGGGCCGGGCTTTCTTACTTC	CASSYSPPSTGAGLSYF
-	TRBJ1-5	-	TRBV10-3	TGTGCCATCAGTGAGCTGACGACAATTGGGGGAGGTCAGCCCCAGCATTTT	CAISELTTIGGGQPQHF
-	TRBJ2-7	TRBD1	TRBV6-5	TGTGCCAGCGCACCATTTCCGGGACAGGGGGCCTACGAGCAGTACTTC	CASAPFPGQGAYEQYF
few	TRBJ1-5	-	TRBV29-1	TGCAGCGTTGCAGCCGCGGAACATCAGCCCCAGCATTTT	CSVAAAEHQPQHF